Listed below are T cell receptor beta chains from one sample, sequenced in a study of technical replicates of blood from several donors. Assay: immunoSEQ multiplex PCR; the TCRdb copy retains only in-frame clones and omits some. The table records about 82,000 clones, around 94% of them present only once. Sample: T cells isolated from PBMCs. Source of these receptors: a human donor in good health. Both conserved end residues are part of each CDR3. A D gene is named only where the DNA matches it firmly. Rows give clone size only sometimes, using once, few, many, or a class for an expanded clone.

v_gene	j_gene	d_gene	abundance	CDR3aa	CDR3nt
TRBV7-3	TRBJ1-1	TRBD1	-	CASSIQGATEAFF	TGTGCCAGCAGCATACAGGGGGCAACTGAAGCTTTCTTT
TRBV4-1	TRBJ2-7	-	once	CASSQDMGQSYEQYF	TGCGCCAGCAGCCAAGATATGGGCCAGTCCTACGAGCAGTACTTC
TRBV18	TRBJ2-7	TRBD1	-	CASSQDRVNYEQYF	TGTGCCAGCTCGCAGGACAGGGTAAACTACGAGCAGTACTTC
TRBV19	TRBJ2-1	TRBD2	once	CASSIVRTSGNEQFF	TGTGCCAGTAGTATAGTCAGGACTAGCGGCAATGAGCAGTTCTTC
TRBV15	TRBJ2-2	-	-	CATLDRGHTGELFF	TGTGCCACCTTGGATAGGGGTCACACCGGGGAGCTGTTTTTT
TRBV29-1	TRBJ1-2	-	-	CSVAHTTGSYGYTF	TGCAGCGTAGCCCACACAACGGGTAGCTATGGCTACACCTTC
TRBV7-3	TRBJ2-5	TRBD2	-	CASSMTSGVKETQYF	TGTGCCAGCAGTATGACTAGCGGGGTGAAAGAGACCCAGTACTTC
TRBV5-5	TRBJ2-3	TRBD2	-	CASSVSIAGGVTDTQYF	TGTGCCAGCAGCGTTAGTATCGCGGGAGGGGTAACAGATACGCAGTATTTT
TRBV5-6	TRBJ2-7	TRBD2	-	CASSLPSGYEQYF	TGTGCCAGCAGCTTGCCTAGCGGATACGAGCAGTACTTC
TRBV6-5	TRBJ1-2	TRBD1	-	CASSFRDRVGGYTF	TGTGCCAGCAGTTTCCGGGACAGGGTGGGTGGCTACACCTTC
TRBV15	TRBJ1-1	TRBD1	-	CATSRDRTGGNTEAFF	TGTGCCACCAGCAGAGATCGAACAGGGGGCAACACTGAAGCTTTCTTT
TRBV28	TRBJ1-1	-	-	CASSFGTANTEAFF	TGTGCCAGCAGTTTTGGGACTGCGAACACTGAAGCTTTCTTT
TRBV11-2	TRBJ2-7	-	-	CASSPSGDEQYF	TGTGCCAGCAGTCCTTCCGGGGACGAGCAGTACTTC
TRBV4-3	TRBJ1-4	TRBD1	-	CASRLGTGGNEKLFF	TGCGCCAGCAGACTAGGGACAGGGGGGAACGAAAAACTGTTTTTT